This note documents a single T cell receptor beta chain sequence. No cognate antigen has been identified for it. The input lacks base qualities; no much larger clone sits a single base away. Using the deep immunoSEQ assay, TCR CDR3 regions were amplified from genomic DNA by multiplex PCR. For each cell subset, the extracted genomic DNA was distributed evenly across all wells of several immunoSEQ 96-well plates, and each plate served as one replicate. Each replicate PCR for sorted subsets received about 180 ng genomic DNA, equal to around 32,000 T cell genomes. The purified libraries were quantified using a Qubit 3.0 fluorometer, sized with a Bioanalyzer 2100, and then quantified again using the KAPA Library Quantification kit. A separate single-read 150-cycle Illumina NextSeq 550 flow cell was used to sequence each immunoSEQ 96-well plate. Concerning the study's data processing: Because the immunoSEQ output held only junctional sequences and lacked quality scores, the filtering could not match the filtering applied to full-length reads. Sequences were annotated with PyIR, a Python wrapper for IgBLAST v1.9, using IMGT germline references to assign V/J genes and CDR3. Any read was removed if the V/J assignment was weak (E-value above 1e-6), the CDR3 was missing, or the read contained stop codons, out-of-frame junctions, or ambiguous translated residues. V3J clonotypes were defined by identical inferred V gene, J gene, and CDR3 amino acid sequence. To compute the percentage overlap between repertoires, the number of shared unique clonotypes was divided by the size of the smaller repertoire. RTK rarefaction, the Chao1 estimator, and Recon v2.1 estimates of unobserved clonotypes were used to assess repertoire richness. Generation probabilities were computed with OLGA for all TCRbeta clonotypes obtained by the gDNA method from several donors. In TCRdb, the immuneACCESS table is reduced to in-frame sequences with V and J assigned. These tables do not hold every clone; where another copy was compared, an unresolved V gene accounts for under half, and the others remain unexplained. That table is the source of V, J and clone size, and D and trimming were worked out from the DNA. This sample holds around 2,000,000 clones; about 94% were observed only once. 1.2% of the sample goes to the ten largest clones.

CDR1 and CDR2, per the germline V gene, are SGHVS and FNYEAQ. Trimming takes 5 bases off V and 5 bases off J; junction bases not matched to a gene: 12. The CDR3 goes from the cysteine to the phenylalanine over 16 residues. Kept here is only the CDR3 DNA, which spans 48 bases and is read in frame from base 1. This entry comes from a study of shared clonotypes between healthy human individuals (dated by TCRdb to about 2020). Turning to the overall study: Two women and three men aged 18 to 49 years were included in the cohort. To estimate repertoire size and how much clonotypes are shared between individuals, the study performed deep sequencing of blood TCR repertoires from roughly five healthy adults. Per donor, three plates each were used for CD4 naive and CD4 memory, two for CD8 naive, and one for CD8 memory. Each donor's leukapheresis produced roughly between roughly 0.9 and 8.9 billion PBMCs. Different laboratories and diverse techniques were used to prepare libraries and sequence TCR repertoires, to increase sequencing depth and limit assay-specific biases. General findings and caveats noted by the study authors: Pairwise subsampling indicated that sequencing depth was expected to affect the degree of clonotype sharing among donors. Higher generation probabilities were observed for clonotypes shared by all four sorted-subset donors than for non-shared clonotypes. Roughly 5% of naive CD4, more than 3% of naive CD8, around 2.3% of memory CD4, and about 0.4% of memory CD8 clonotypes were shared across several donors. Because the study included a small number of donors, the genetic and exposure-history diversity represented was limited. Sampling was limited to blood, and TCR repertoires in tissue likely differ from TCR repertoires in blood. Naive subsets generally had larger estimated clonotype richness than memory subsets did. Rarefaction of sorted-subset datasets indicated incomplete sequencing despite the large sequencing depth.

CD8 naive samples were obtained by positive selection for CCR7 among CD45RO-negative cells, yielding a CD45RA+CCR7+ population from which TemRA cells were excluded. Donors were healthy HIV-negative adults with no recently reported acute infections or vaccinations. Every donor was a Caucasian adult residing in Nashville, Tennessee, USA. After blood collection by leukapheresis, PBMCs were isolated using Ficoll-Histopaque density gradient centrifugation and then cryopreserved in the vapor phase of liquid nitrogen. Analytical flow cytometry was used to check the purity and quantity of each magnetically sorted T cell population. Each sorted fraction had its genomic DNA isolated and then quantified by UV absorbance on a Nanodrop 2000c.

This clonotype was sampled from a man aged 18 to 30 in good health. The sequenced material came from naive CD8+ T cells sorted from blood. The cell subset or site label here, explained by the study, means: CD45RA+CCR7+. Recombination linked TRBV7-6 to TRBJ1-5; the junction holds 7 bases that match TRBD1. In nucleotides, the sequence is TGTGCCAGCAGCCCCCTTCGGGACAGTTATGATCAGCCCCAGCATTTT. Its amino acids are CASSPLRDSYDQPQHF.